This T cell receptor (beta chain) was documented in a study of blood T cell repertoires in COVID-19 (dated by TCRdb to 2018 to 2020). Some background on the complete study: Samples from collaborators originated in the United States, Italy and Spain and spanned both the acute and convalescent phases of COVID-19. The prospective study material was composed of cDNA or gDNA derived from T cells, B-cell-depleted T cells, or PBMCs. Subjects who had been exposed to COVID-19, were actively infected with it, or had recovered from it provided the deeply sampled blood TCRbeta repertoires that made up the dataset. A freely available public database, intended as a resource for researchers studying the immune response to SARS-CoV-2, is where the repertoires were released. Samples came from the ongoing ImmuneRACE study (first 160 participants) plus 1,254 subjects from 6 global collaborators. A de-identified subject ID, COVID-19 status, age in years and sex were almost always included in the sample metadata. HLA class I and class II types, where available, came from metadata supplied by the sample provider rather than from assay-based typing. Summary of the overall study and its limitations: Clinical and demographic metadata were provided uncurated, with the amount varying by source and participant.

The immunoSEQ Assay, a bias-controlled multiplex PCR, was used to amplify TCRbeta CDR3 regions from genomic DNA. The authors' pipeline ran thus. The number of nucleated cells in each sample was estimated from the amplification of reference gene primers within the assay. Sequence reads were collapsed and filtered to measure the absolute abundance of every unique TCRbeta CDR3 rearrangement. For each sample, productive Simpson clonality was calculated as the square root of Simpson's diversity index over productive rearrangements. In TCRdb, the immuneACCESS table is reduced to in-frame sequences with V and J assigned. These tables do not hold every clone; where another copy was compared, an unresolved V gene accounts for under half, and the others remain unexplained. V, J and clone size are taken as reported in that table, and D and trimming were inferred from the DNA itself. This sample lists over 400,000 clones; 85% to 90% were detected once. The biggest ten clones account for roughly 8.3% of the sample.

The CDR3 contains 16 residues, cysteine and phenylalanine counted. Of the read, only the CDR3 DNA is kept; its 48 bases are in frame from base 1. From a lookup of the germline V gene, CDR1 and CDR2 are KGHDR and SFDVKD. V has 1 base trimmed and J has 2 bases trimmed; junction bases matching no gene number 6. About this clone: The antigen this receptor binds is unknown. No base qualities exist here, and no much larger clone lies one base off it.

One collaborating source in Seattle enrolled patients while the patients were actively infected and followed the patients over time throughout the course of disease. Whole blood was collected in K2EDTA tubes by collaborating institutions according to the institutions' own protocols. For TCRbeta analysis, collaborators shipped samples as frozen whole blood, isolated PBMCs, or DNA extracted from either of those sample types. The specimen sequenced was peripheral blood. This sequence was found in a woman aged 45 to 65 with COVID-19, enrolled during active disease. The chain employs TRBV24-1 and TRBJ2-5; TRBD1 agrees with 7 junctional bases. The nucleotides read TGTGCCACCAGTGATTTCACCGGGACAGCGCAAGAGACCCAGTACTTC. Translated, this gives CATSDFTGTAQETQYF.